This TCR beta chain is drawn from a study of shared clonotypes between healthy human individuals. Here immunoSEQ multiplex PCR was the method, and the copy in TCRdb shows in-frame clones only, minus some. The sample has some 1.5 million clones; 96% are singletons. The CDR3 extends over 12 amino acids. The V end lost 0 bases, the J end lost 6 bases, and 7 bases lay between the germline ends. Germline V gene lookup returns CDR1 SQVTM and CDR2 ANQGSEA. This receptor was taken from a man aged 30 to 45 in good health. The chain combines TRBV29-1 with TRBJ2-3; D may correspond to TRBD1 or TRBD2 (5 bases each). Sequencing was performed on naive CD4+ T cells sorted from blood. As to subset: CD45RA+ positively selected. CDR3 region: CSVEDWGDTQYF. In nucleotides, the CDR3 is TGCAGCGTTGAAGACTGGGGGGATACGCAGTATTTT.